Included here is one T cell receptor beta chain sequence, with context. Its cognate antigen is unknown. These data are taken from a study of identical twins. One entry per CDR3 protein results from TCRdb running MiXCR on the 5' RACE reads. The table shows fewer than 550,000 distinct CDR3 sequences, with 12% to 15% occurring only once. Broader study findings: Invariant populations such as MAIT and iNKT cells could partly muddle zero-insertion analyses.

Trimming took 4 bases from V and 7 from J, leaving 26 bases between them. In germline, CDR1 is SGHDT, CDR2 YYEEEE. The length of the CDR3 is 17 residues. These data are also associated with another study on yellow fever vaccine responses in identical twins.

Sequencing was done on a sample of CD4+ T cells sorted from blood. The gene calls are TRBV5-6 and TRBJ2-5; D gene unclear. This clonotype was obtained from a woman in her late teens or twenties in good health. CDR3 in amino acids: CASSPDPSWGGARTQYF. DNA of the CDR3: TGTGCCAGCAGCCCTGATCCCAGCTGGGGTGGTGCAAGGACCCAGTACTTC.